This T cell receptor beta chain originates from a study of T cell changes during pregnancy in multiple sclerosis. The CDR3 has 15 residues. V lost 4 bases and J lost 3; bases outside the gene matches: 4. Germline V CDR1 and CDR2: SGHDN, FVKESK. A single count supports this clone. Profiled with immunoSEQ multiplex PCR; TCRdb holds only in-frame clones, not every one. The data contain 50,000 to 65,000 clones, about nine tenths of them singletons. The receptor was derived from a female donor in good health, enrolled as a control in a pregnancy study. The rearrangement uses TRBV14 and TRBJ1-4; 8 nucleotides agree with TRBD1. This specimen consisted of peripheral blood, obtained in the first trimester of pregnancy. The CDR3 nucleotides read TGTGCCAGCAGCCCGGACAGGGTGGCTAATGAAAAACTGTTTTTT. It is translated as CASSPDRVANEKLFF. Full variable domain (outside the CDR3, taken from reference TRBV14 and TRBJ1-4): EAGVTQFPSHSVIEKGQTVTLRCDPISGHDNLYWYRRVMGKEIKFLLHFVKESKQDESGMPNNRFLAERTGGTYSTLKVQPAELEDSGVYFCASSPDRVANEKLFFGSGTQLSVL.